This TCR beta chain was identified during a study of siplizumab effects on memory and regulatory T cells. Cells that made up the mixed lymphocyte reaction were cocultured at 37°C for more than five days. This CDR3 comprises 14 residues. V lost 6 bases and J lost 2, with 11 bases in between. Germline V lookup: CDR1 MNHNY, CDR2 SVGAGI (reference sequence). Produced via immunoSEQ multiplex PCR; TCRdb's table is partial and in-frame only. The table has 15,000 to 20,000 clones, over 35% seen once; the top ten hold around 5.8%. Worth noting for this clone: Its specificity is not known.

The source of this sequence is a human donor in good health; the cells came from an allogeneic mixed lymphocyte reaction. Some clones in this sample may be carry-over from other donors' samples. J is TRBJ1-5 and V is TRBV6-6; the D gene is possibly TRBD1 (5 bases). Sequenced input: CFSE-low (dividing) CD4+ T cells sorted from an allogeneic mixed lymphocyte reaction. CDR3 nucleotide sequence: TGTGCCAGCAGGTGGGACCTCCGCAATCAGCCCCAGCATTTT. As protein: CASRWDLRNQPQHF.